This is a list of T cell receptor beta chains from one sample in a study of blood T cell repertoires in COVID-19. Libraries were prepared by immunoSEQ multiplex PCR; TCRdb keeps only in-frame clonotypes and omits some of them. The profile shows hundreds of thousands of clones, roughly nine tenths of them singletons. The sample consisted of peripheral blood. The receptors stem from a woman aged 18-30 years who had recovered from COVID-19. Each CDR3 is given with its conserved first and last residue. A D gene is named only where the DNA matches it firmly. Clone size is given for some rows only: seen once, a few or many times, or a class if the clone is expanded.

clone_size j_call v_call d_call cdr3_nt cdr3_aa
- TRBJ2-1 TRBV29-1 TRBD2 TGCAGCGTTGAAGGGCGGGAGGGCAATAACAATGAGCAGTTCTTC CSVEGREGNNNEQFF
- TRBJ2-3 TRBV6-5 - TGTGCCAGCAGTTACACAGGGGGGGGGCTCACAGATACGCAGTATTTT CASSYTGGGLTDTQYF
- TRBJ2-1 TRBV12-3/TRBV12-4 - TGTGCCAGCGCTGGACTGATTGAGCAGTTCTTC CASAGLIEQFF
- TRBJ1-1 TRBV6-5 - TGTGCCAGCAGCATGGGAGGGACGGGCACTGAAGCTTTCTTT CASSMGGTGTEAFF
few TRBJ1-1 TRBV29-1 - TGCAGCGCAGAAAAGGGGACTGGGACTGAAGCTTTCTTT CSAEKGTGTEAFF
- TRBJ2-5 TRBV3-1/TRBV3-2 - TGTGCCAGCAGCCAAGGTCTAGGCCAAGAGACCCAGTACTTC CASSQGLGQETQYF
- TRBJ2-1 TRBV18 TRBD1 TGTGCCAGCTCACCAGGGTTACGGGACAGGGATAAATTCTTC CASSPGLRDRDKFF
- TRBJ2-6 TRBV2 - TGTGCCAGCAGAGGGGACTCGAGCTCTGGGGCCAACGTCCTGACTTTC CASRGDSSSGANVLTF
- TRBJ1-1 TRBV6-5 - TGTGCCAGCAGTTACGAGCGGGGGCGCCAGGCTTTCTTT CASSYERGRQAFF
- TRBJ2-5 TRBV27 TRBD1 TGTGCCAGCAGGGGGGACAGGGGTTCGTTTGAGACCCAGTACTTC CASRGDRGSFETQYF
- TRBJ1-2 TRBV29-1 TRBD1 TGCAGCGTTGAAGATCAGGACAGGGGCTATGGCTACACCTTC CSVEDQDRGYGYTF
- TRBJ1-1 TRBV11-1 TRBD1 TGTGCCAGCAGCCTAGACAGGGTAAGCACTGAAGCTTTCTTT CASSLDRVSTEAFF
- TRBJ1-1 TRBV29-1 - TGCAGCGTGGCGGGAAGGTTGGAGACTGAAGCTTTCTTT CSVAGRLETEAFF
few TRBJ2-1 TRBV20-1 - TGCAGTGCTAGCGGGGGAAATGAGCAGTTCTTC CSASGGNEQFF
- TRBJ1-1 TRBV15 - TGTGCCACCAGCAGAGGTTCTTTGAACACTGAAGCTTTCTTT CATSRGSLNTEAFF
- TRBJ2-1 TRBV4-3 TRBD2 TGCGCCAGCAGCCAAGTCGGTAGTAGCGGGAATGAGCAGTTCTTC CASSQVGSSGNEQFF
- TRBJ2-4 TRBV5-6 TRBD2 TGTGCCAGCAGCTTTGGGCTAGCGGGGAGGAACATTCAGTACTTC CASSFGLAGRNIQYF
- TRBJ2-5 TRBV10-2 - TGCGCCAGCAGTGAAATAGATGAGACCCAGTACTTC CASSEIDETQYF
- TRBJ2-1 TRBV4-3 TRBD2 TGCGCCAGCAGCCAAGAAACGGGACTAGGTTACAATGAGCAGTTCTTC CASSQETGLGYNEQFF
few TRBJ1-1 TRBV6-5 - TGTGCCAGCACCCTCAAGGGGCCCAACACTGAAGCTTTCTTT CASTLKGPNTEAFF
- TRBJ1-1 TRBV5-1 - TGCGCCAGCAGCTTGTCCGGCAGGGACACTGAAGCTTTCTTT CASSLSGRDTEAFF
- TRBJ1-1 TRBV3-1/TRBV3-2 - TGTGCCAGCAGCCCCCAGGGGACGGGCACTGAAGCTTTCTTT CASSPQGTGTEAFF
- TRBJ2-3 TRBV18 TRBD2 TGTGCCAGCTCACCGCCTTTCAGCGGGAGGCACGCAGATACGCAGTATTTT CASSPPFSGRHADTQYF
- TRBJ2-1 TRBV7-9 - TGTGCCAGCAGCTTAAAGGGACTTTCTCCTTCCAATGAGCAGTTCTTC CASSLKGLSPSNEQFF
- TRBJ2-3 TRBV14 - TGTGCCAGCAGCCGGCGCACAGATACGCAGTATTTT CASSRRTDTQYF
- TRBJ1-1 TRBV10-3 - TGTGCCATCAGTGAGAGCGGGGAAGGATACACTGAAGCTTTCTTT CAISESGEGYTEAFF
- TRBJ1-1 TRBV5-1 TRBD1 TGCGCCAGCAGCTCAGGGACAGCTAACATCGCGAACACTGAAGCTTTCTTT CASSSGTANIANTEAFF
- TRBJ2-1 TRBV15 - TGTGCCACCAGCAGAGCCGCCGGCGGCGGCCCATACAATGAGCAGTTCTTC CATSRAAGGGPYNEQFF
- TRBJ1-1 TRBV7-6 - TGTGCCAGCAGCTTAGTCGGGCAGGGAACGAACACTGAAGCTTTCTTT CASSLVGQGTNTEAFF
- TRBJ2-1 TRBV7-2 TRBD2 TGTGCCAGCAGCTTGGGACTAGCGGGGACGAGCTCCTACAATGAGCAGTTCTTC CASSLGLAGTSSYNEQFF
once TRBJ1-1 TRBV6-5 - TGTGCCAGCAGTTACTCGATGGCCGGAGACACTGAAGCTTTCTTT CASSYSMAGDTEAFF
- TRBJ1-5 TRBV6-2/TRBV6-3 TRBD1 TGTGCCAGCAGCCGACAGGGATATCAGCCCCAGCATTTT CASSRQGYQPQHF
- TRBJ1-5 TRBV2 TRBD1 TGTGCCAGCAGGGGACAGGGCGGCGATCAGCCCCAGCATTTT CASRGQGGDQPQHF
- TRBJ2-3 TRBV7-9 - TGTGCCAGCAGCTATAGCGGATACACAGATACGCAGTATTTT CASSYSGYTDTQYF
- TRBJ2-7 TRBV5-1 TRBD1 TGCGCCAGCAGCTTGGCCGTGGGACAGGGTGTCTACGAGCAGTACTTC CASSLAVGQGVYEQYF
- TRBJ2-2 TRBV30 TRBD1 TGTGCCTGGAGTGATGAGGACAGGGGTACCGGGGAGCTGTTTTTT CAWSDEDRGTGELFF
once TRBJ1-3 TRBV29-1 - TGCAGCGCAGAGGGGACAACTGGAAACACCATATATTTT CSAEGTTGNTIYF